The TCR beta chain under discussion was sequenced for a study of cytomegalovirus exposure and HLA in healthy donors. Regarding the study as a whole: Accounts indicate the classifier identified cytomegalovirus status with strong specificity and sensitivity. One later analysis, an examination of the 100 to 150 validation repertoires, found that first-cohort TCR clusters tended to co-occur in them. 164 TCR beta chains were listed as cytomegalovirus-associated.

An approximately 120-subject validation cohort, separate from the approximately 690-subject first cohort, supplied the donors. Details on this clone: Its target is not known.

Clones were read by immunoSEQ multiplex PCR, and TCRdb kept only the in-frame ones, dropping some. The table lists 190,000 or so clones, more than 65% of them singletons, with 2.5% to 3% in the top ten. Germline assignment: CDR1 SEHNR and CDR2 FQNEAQ (reference sequence). V dropped 6 bases and J dropped 6 bases, with 11 bases sitting between them. This CDR3 is built from 12 residues. The clonotype originates from a woman aged 18-29 years in good health and CMV-seropositive. J is TRBJ1-1 and V is TRBV7-9; D possibly corresponds to TRBD1 (6 bases). Sequenced input: PBMCs. CDR3 region: CASSQQGPEAFF. In DNA form, the CDR3 reads TGTGCCAGCAGTCAACAGGGCCCTGAAGCTTTCTTT.